One and the same sample provided the 2 T cell receptor beta chains below, sequenced in a study of cytomegalovirus exposure and HLA in healthy donors. Researchers ran the PCR with 60 Vbeta and 13 Jbeta primers. TCRdb's copy holds only in-frame clones and misses some; the assay was immunoSEQ multiplex PCR. The repertoire consists of roughly 100,000 clones, with around 72% occurring once and the leading ten covering around 9.9%. The sample comprised PBMCs. The receptors were gathered from a man aged 18 to 29 in good health and CMV-seropositive.

The gene calls are TRBV9 and TRBJ2-3; tentative D call: TRBD2 (6 bases). CDR1 and CDR2 from the germline V gene are SGDLS and YYNGEE. V lost 0 bases and J 8 bases, leaving 16 bases between the germline ends. The CDR3 covers 15 residues. The CDR3 bases are TGTGCCAGCAGCGTAGCCAGTCGCGGGGAAGGTACGCAGTATTTT. Translated, it gives CASSVASRGEGTQYF.

This chain connects TRBV19 to TRBJ2-3, with 9 bases identical to TRBD2. With 4 bases clipped from V and 3 bases from J, the junction kept 20 bases outside the gene matches. Germline-derived CDR1 and CDR2 are LNHDA and SQIVND (reference sequence). The length of the CDR3 is 20 residues. Here the CDR3 reads CASSTHLGRGGAGLTDTQYF. CDR3 sequence (DNA): TGTGCCAGTAGTACCCACCTAGGGCGCGGGGGGGCCGGGTTGACAGATACGCAGTATTTT.